This entry lists 3 T cell receptor beta chains sequenced from one sample in a study of T-cell reconstitution after alpha-beta-depleted transplantation in children. TCRbeta library preparation incorporated unique molecular identifiers. A single record per CDR3 protein comes from TCRdb applying MiXCR to the PCR reads. The sample has 4,000 to 4,500 distinct CDR3 sequences, less than 20% seen once. Source: PBMCs, mostly from graft donor cells, taken 180 days after TCRalphabeta/CD19-depleted stem cell transplant. Receptor source: a male patient aged 2 to 10 who had a stem cell transplant for acute lymphoblastic leukemia, so the T cells may come from the graft donor.

CDR3: CASRLGHLTRGYTF. The CDR3 coding sequence is TGTGCCAGCAGACTCGGACACCTCACGAGGGGCTACACCTTC. The chain links TRBV6-5 to TRBJ1-2, with D possibly matching TRBD1 (5 bases). Germline V CDR1 and CDR2: MNHEY, SVGAGI. Trimming pared 6 bases from V and 8 bases from J, leaving 19 bases between. The CDR3 sequence is 14 residues long.

This clonotype has a count of ten or more. The chain carries TRBV21-1 and TRBJ1-1. TRBV21-1 is classified as a pseudogene. CDR3 length equals 15 residues. CDR3 bases: TGTGCCAGCAAACCTCAGGTACCCTTGAACACTGAAGCTTTCTTT. This encodes CASKPQVPLNTEAFF.

V usage is TRBV20-1 and J usage is TRBJ2-3; D not resolved. V dropped 0 bases and J dropped 0 bases, with 19 bases sitting between them. This CDR3 region has 18 residues. The germline V gene has CDR1 DFQATT and CDR2 SNEGSKA (reference sequence). CDR3 in DNA: TGCAGTGCTAGAGAGTTCCATCCCTTACTTTTAAGCACAGATACGCAGTATTTT. Protein sequence: CSAREFHPLLLSTDTQYF.